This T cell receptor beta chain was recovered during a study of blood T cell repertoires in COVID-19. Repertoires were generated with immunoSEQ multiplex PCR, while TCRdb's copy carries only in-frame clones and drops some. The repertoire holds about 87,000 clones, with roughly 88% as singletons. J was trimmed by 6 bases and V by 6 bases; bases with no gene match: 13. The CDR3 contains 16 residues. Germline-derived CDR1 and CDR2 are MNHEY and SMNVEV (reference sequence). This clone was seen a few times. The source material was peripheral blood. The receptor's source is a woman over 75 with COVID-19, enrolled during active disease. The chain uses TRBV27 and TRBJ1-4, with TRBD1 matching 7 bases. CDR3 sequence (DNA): TGTGCCAGCAGAAAAGGACCGGGACAGTCATATGAAAAACTGTTTTTT. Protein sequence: CASRKGPGQSYEKLFF.